The TCR beta chain described here comes from a study of chemoradiotherapy in HPV16-positive cancers. Study in general: A couple of HPV16-positive patients' cells yielded candidate HPV-specific clones and common motifs.

The count of this clone is one. What it binds is not known. V was trimmed by 8 bases and J by 4 bases, leaving 18 bases between them. There are 15 residues in the CDR3. The germline V gene has CDR1 MNHEY and CDR2 SMNVEV (reference sequence). The data were produced by immunoSEQ multiplex PCR, yet TCRdb's version contains in-frame clones alone and is incomplete. The sample yields 930 or so clones, approximately 82% seen once. Notes on the study in general: Candidate HPV-specific clones and E7-related TCR motifs grew in tumor during treatment. In HPV16-positive patients, HPV-responsive T-cell expansion tracked better recurrence-free survival.

The sample was tumor tissue, taken from a patient who underwent chemoradiotherapy. The chain joins TRBV27 to TRBJ1-3; possible D gene TRBD1, 6 bases. This sequence originates from a human donor with HPV-associated anogenital cancer. CDR3 in amino acids: CASVGAGAGGNTIYF. Here the CDR3 DNA reads TGTGCCAGCGTTGGGGCAGGGGCGGGGGGAAACACCATATATTTT.